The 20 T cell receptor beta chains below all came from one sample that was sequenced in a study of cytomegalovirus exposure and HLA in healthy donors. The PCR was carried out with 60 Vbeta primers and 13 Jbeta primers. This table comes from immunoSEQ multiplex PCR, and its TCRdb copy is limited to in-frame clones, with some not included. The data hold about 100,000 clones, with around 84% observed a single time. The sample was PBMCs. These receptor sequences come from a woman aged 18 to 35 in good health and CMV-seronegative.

The CDR3 DNA follows: TGTGCCACCAGCAGAGATGGGAGTAACAATCAGCCCCAGCATTTT. Encoded protein: CATSRDGSNNQPQHF. This sequence joins TRBV15 and TRBJ1-5, with D uncertain. The germline CDR1 and CDR2 sequences are LNHNV and YYDKDF (reference sequence). This CDR3 contains 15 residues. Trimming removed 0 bases from V and 3 bases from J, with 9 bases in between.

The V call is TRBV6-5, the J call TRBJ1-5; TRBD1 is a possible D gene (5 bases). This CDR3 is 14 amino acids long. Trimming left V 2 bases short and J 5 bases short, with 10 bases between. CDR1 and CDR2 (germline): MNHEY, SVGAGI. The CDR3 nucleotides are TGTGCCAGCAGTTACGGGGCAGTGTATCAGCCCCAGCATTTT. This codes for CASSYGAVYQPQHF.

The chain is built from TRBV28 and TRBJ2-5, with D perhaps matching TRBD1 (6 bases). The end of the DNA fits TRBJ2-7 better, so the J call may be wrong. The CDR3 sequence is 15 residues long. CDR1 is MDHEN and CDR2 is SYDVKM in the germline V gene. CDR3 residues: CASSASYRAIYEQYF. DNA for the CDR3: TGTGCCAGCAGTGCAAGCTACAGGGCTATCTACGAGCAGTACTTC.

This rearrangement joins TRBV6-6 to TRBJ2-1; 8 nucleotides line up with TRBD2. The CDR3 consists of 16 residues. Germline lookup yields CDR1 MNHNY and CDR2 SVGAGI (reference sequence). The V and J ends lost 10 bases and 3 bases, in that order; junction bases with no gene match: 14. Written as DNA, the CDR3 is TGTGCCAACGAATTATCTAGCGGGCCTCTCTACAATGAGCAGTTCTTC. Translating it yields CANELSSGPLYNEQFF.

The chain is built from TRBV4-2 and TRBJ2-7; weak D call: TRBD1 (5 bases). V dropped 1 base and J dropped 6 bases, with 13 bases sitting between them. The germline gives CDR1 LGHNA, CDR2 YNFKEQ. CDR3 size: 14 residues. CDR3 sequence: CASSQVSRVGEQYF. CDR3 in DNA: TGTGCCAGCAGCCAAGTAAGCAGGGTCGGCGAGCAGTACTTC.

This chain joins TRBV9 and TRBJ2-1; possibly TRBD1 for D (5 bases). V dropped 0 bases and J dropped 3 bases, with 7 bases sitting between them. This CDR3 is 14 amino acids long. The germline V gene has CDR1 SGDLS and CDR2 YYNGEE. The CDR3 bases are TGTGCCAGCAGCGTAGGTACAGGCTACAATGAGCAGTTCTTC. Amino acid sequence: CASSVGTGYNEQFF.

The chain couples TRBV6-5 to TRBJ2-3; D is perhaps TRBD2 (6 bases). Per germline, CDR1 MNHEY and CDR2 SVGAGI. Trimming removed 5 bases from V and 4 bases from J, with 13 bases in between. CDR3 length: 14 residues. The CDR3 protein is CASSQSRRADTQYF. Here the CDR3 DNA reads TGTGCCAGCAGTCAGAGCAGGAGGGCAGATACGCAGTATTTT.

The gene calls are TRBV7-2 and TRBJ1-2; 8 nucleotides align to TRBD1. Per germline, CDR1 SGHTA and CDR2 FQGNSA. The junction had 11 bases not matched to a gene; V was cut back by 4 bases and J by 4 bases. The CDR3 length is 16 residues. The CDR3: CASSSGLTGAGYGYTF. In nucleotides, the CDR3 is TGTGCCAGCAGCTCGGGACTGACAGGGGCGGGCTATGGCTACACCTTC. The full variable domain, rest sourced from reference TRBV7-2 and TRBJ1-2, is GAGVSQSPSNKVTEKGKDVELRCDPISGHTALYWYRQSLGQGLEFLIYFQGNSAPDKSGLPSDRFSAERTGGSVSTLTIQRTQQEDSAVYLCASSSGLTGAGYGYTFGSGTRLTVV.

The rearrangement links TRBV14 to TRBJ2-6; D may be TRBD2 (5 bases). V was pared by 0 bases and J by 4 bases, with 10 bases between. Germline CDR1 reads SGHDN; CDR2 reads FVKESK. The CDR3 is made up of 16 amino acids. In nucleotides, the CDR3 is TGTGCCAGCAGCCAAGATCGAGGGCTAGGGGCCAACGTCCTGACTTTC. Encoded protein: CASSQDRGLGANVLTF.

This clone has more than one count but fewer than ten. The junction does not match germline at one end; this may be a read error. CDR3 in DNA: TGTGCCAGCAGCCAAGTGGGCGATCCGAGCACCGGGGAGCTGTTTTTT. Amino acid sequence: CASSQVGDPSTGELFF. The J gene is TRBJ2-2, the V gene TRBV4-1; no clear D. Per germline, CDR1 MGHRA and CDR2 YSYEKL. This CDR3 contains 16 residues.

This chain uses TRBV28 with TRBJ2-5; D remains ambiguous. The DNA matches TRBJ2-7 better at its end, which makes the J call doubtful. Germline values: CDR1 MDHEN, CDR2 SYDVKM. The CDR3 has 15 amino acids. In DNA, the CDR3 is TGTGCCAGCAGTTCACCAGCTAGGTTTGCCTACGAGCAGTACTTC. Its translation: CASSSPARFAYEQYF.

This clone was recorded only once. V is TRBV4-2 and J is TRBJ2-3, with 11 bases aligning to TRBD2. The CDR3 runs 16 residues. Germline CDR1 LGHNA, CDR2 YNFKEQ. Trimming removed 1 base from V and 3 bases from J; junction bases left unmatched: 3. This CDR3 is CASSQALAGDTDTQYF. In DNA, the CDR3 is TGTGCCAGCAGCCAAGCACTAGCGGGAGATACAGATACGCAGTATTTT.

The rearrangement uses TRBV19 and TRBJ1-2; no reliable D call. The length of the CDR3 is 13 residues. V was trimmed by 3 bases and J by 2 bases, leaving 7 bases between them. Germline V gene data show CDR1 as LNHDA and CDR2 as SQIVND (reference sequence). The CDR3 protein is CASSIGRNYGYTF. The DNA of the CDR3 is TGTGCCAGTAGTATTGGCAGGAACTATGGCTACACCTTC.

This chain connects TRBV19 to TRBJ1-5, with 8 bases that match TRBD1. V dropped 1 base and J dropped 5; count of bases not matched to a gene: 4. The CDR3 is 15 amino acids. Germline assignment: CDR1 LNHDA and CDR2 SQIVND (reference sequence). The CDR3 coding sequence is TGTGCCAGTAGTATAGGCCGACAGGGGTATCAGCCCCAGCATTTT. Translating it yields CASSIGRQGYQPQHF.

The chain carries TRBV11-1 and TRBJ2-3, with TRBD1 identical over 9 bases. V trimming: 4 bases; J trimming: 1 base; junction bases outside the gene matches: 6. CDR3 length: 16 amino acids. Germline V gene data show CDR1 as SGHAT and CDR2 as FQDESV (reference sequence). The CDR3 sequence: CASSSGQGLGTDTQYF. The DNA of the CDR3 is TGTGCCAGCAGCTCGGGACAGGGTTTGGGCACAGATACGCAGTATTTT.

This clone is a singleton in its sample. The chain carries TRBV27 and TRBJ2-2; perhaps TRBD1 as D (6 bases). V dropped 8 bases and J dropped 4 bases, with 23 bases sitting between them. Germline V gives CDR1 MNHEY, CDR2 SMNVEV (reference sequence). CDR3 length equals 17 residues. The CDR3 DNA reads TGTGCCAGCGCCTCAATCCTGGTTCAGGGGTTCACCGGGGAGCTGTTTTTT. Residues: CASASILVQGFTGELFF.

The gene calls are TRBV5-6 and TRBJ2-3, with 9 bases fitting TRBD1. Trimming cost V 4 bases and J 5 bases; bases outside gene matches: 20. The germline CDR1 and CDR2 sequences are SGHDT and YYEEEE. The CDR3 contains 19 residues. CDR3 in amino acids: CASSPFILTGGSGLDTQYF. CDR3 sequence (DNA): TGTGCCAGCAGCCCTTTTATACTGACAGGGGGATCCGGGTTAGATACGCAGTATTTT. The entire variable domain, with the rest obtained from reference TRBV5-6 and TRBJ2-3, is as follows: DAGVTQSPTHLIKTRGQQVTLRCSPKSGHDTVSWYQQALGQGPQFIFQYYEEEERQRGNFPDRFSGHQFPNYSSELNVNALLLGDSALYLCASSPFILTGGSGLDTQYFGPGTRLTVL.

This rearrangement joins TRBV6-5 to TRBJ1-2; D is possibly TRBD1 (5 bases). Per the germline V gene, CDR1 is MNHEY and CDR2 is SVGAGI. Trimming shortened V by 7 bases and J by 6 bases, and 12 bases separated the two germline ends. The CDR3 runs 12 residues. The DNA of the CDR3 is TGTGCCAGCACGGAAGGGGAGGATGGCTACACCTTC. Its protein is CASTEGEDGYTF.

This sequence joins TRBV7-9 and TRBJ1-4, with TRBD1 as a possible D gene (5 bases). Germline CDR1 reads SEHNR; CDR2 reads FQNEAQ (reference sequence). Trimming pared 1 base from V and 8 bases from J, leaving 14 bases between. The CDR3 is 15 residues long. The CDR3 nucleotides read TGTGCCAGCAGCTTAGGAGACAGCAAACTAGAAAAACTGTTTTTT. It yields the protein CASSLGDSKLEKLFF.

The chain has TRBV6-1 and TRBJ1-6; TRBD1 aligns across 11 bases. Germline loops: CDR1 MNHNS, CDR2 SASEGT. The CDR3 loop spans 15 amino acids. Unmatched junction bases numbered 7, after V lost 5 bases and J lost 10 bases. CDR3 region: CASSPGTGGVSPLHF. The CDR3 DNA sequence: TGTGCCAGCAGTCCCGGGACAGGGGGAGTGTCACCCCTCCACTTT.